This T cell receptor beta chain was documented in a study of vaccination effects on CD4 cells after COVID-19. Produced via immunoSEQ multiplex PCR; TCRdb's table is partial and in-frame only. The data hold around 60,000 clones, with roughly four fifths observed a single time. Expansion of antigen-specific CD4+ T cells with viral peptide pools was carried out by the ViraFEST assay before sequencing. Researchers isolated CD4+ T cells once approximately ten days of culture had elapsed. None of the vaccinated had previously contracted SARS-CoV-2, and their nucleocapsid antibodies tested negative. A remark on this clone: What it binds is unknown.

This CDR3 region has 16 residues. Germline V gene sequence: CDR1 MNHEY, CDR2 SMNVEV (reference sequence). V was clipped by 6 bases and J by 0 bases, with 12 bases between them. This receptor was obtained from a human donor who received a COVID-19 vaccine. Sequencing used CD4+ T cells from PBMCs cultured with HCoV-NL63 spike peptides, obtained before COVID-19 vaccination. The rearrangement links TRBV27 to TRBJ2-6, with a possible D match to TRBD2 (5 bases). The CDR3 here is CASSLLGISGANVLTF. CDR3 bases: TGTGCCAGCAGCCTACTAGGTATCTCTGGGGCCAACGTCCTGACTTTC. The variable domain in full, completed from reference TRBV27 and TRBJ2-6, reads EAQVTQNPRYLITVTGKKLTVTCSQNMNHEYMSWYRQDPGLGLRQIYYSMNVEVTDKGDVPEGYKVSRKEKRNFPLILESPSPNQTSLYFCASSLLGISGANVLTFGAGSRLTVL.